Shown below are 18 T cell receptor beta chains from a single sample sequenced in a study of T cells in localized non-small cell lung cancer. Clones were read by immunoSEQ multiplex PCR, and TCRdb kept only the in-frame ones, dropping some. The repertoire holds some 50,000 clones, with approximately 86% as singletons. Sequencing used PBMCs, obtained before any cancer treatment. The receptors here all came from a female donor with stage II lung adenocarcinoma.

The V gene is TRBV13, the J gene TRBJ1-1; TRBD1 might be the D (5 bases). The germline V gene has CDR1 PRHDT and CDR2 FYEKMQ (reference sequence). Trimming removed 0 bases at V and 7 bases at J, with 9 bases between. There are 13 residues in the CDR3. The CDR3 bases are TGTGCCAGCAGCTTAGGGCAGGGCCTTGAAGCTTTCTTT. Its protein is CASSLGQGLEAFF.

The gene calls are TRBV30 and TRBJ2-7; the match to TRBD1 covers 10 bases. Germline V lookup: CDR1 GTSNPN, CDR2 SVGIG (reference sequence). V lost 7 bases and J lost 6; bases outside the gene matches: 3. CDR3 length: 11 amino acids. CDR3 DNA: TGTGCCTCGGGACAGGGGCGCGAGCAGTACTTC. It is translated as CASGQGREQYF.

This chain uses TRBV6-4 with TRBJ2-1; 11 nucleotides agree with TRBD1. Germline V gives CDR1 MRHNA, CDR2 SNTAGT. Unmatched junction bases numbered 1, after V lost 1 base and J lost 5 bases. The CDR3 covers 15 residues. CDR3 residues: CASSDLGQGDNEQFF. In DNA form, the CDR3 reads TGTGCCAGCAGTGACTTGGGACAGGGGGACAATGAGCAGTTCTTC.

This rearrangement joins TRBV9 to TRBJ2-1; D is perhaps TRBD1 (5 bases). The CDR3 sequence is 14 residues long. V was shortened by 7 bases and J by 1 base, with 12 bases between the two germline ends. The germline V gene encodes CDR1 SGDLS and CDR2 YYNGEE. DNA for the CDR3: TGTGCCAGCGCCCCAGGGCCTTCCTACAATGAGCAGTTCTTC. Translation gives CASAPGPSYNEQFF. Supplemented by reference TRBV9 and TRBJ2-1, the full variable domain reads DSGVTQTPKHLITATGQRVTLRCSPRSGDLSVYWYQQSLDQGLQFLIQYYNGEERAKGNILERFSAQQFPDLHSELNLSSLELGDSALYFCASAPGPSYNEQFFGPGTRLTVL.

This rearrangement joins TRBV5-1 to TRBJ1-1; TRBD1 agrees at 11 bases. The junction had 10 bases not matched to a gene; V was cut back by 4 bases and J by 5 bases. Germline CDR1 and CDR2: SGHRS and YFSETQ. CDR3 length: 16 amino acids. The CDR3: CASSPLGTGGGTEAFF. CDR3 DNA sequence: TGCGCCAGCAGCCCACTGGGGACAGGGGGAGGGACTGAAGCTTTCTTT. Together with reference TRBV5-1 and TRBJ1-1, the CDR3 gives the full variable domain: KAGVTQTPRYLIKTRGQQVTLSCSPISGHRSVSWYQQTPGQGLQFLFEYFSETQRNKGNFPGRFSGRQFSNSRSEMNVSTLELGDSALYLCASSPLGTGGGTEAFFGQGTRLTVV.

The chain links TRBV5-1 to TRBJ2-2; no firm D call. CDR1 is SGHRS and CDR2 is YFSETQ in the germline V gene. Trimming took off 4 bases at V and 0 bases at J, with 19 bases between the two ends. The CDR3 is made up of 18 amino acids. The CDR3 DNA reads TGCGCCAGCAGCCACCCGACCGTAGAATCCACGAACACCGGGGAGCTGTTTTTT. It translates to CASSHPTVESTNTGELFF.

This clone was detected only once. The chain recombines TRBV5-1 with TRBJ2-2; D is uncertain. Trimming stripped 5 bases from V and 4 bases from J, with 12 bases between. In germline, CDR1 is SGHRS, CDR2 YFSETQ. The CDR3 loop spans 14 amino acids. CDR3 sequence: CASRGFGGTGELFF. The CDR3 DNA sequence: TGCGCCAGCAGAGGTTTCGGCGGCACCGGGGAGCTGTTTTTT.

The genes are TRBV7-9 and TRBJ2-1, with 7 bases identical to TRBD2. The ends lost 7 bases at V and 7 bases at J; junction bases unmatched: 4. Germline loops: CDR1 SEHNR, CDR2 FQNEAQ (reference sequence). CDR3 length equals 12 residues. The CDR3 DNA sequence: TGTGCCAGCATCCTGGGGGGGAATGAGCAGTTCTTC. It codes for CASILGGNEQFF.

This clone has more than one count but fewer than ten. V usage is TRBV25-1 and J usage is TRBJ1-6, with 9 positions matching TRBD1. Germline CDR1 and CDR2: MGHDK and SYGVNS. CDR3 length: 13 amino acids. Germline trimming cut 7 bases from V and 7 bases from J; bases unmatched to any gene: 2. This CDR3 is CASMTGGNSPLHF. CDR3 bases: TGTGCCAGCATGACAGGGGGAAATTCACCCCTCCACTTT.

The CDR3 sequence is CASSVASGGTYNEQFF. The DNA for the CDR3 is TGTGCCAGCAGCGTTGCTAGCGGGGGCACTTACAATGAGCAGTTCTTC. This sequence joins TRBV9 and TRBJ2-1, with TRBD2 matching over 10 bases. The CDR3 extends over 16 amino acids. V dropped 2 bases and J dropped 4; count of bases not matched to a gene: 6. Germline CDR1 and CDR2: SGDLS and YYNGEE.

The V and J genes are TRBV9 and TRBJ2-1; D gene ambiguous. The CDR3 length is 14 residues. The V gene lost 0 bases and the J gene lost 5 bases, with 9 bases spanning the gap. Germline CDR1 reads SGDLS; CDR2 reads YYNGEE. The CDR3 DNA reads as TGTGCCAGCAGCGTAGGTCCCACAAACAATGAGCAGTTCTTC. Translating it yields CASSVGPTNNEQFF.

The chain recombines TRBV6-1 with TRBJ2-1; TRBD1 is a possible D gene (5 bases). Trimming pared 6 bases from V and 9 bases from J, leaving 12 bases between. The germline gives CDR1 MNHNS, CDR2 SASEGT. The CDR3 runs 12 residues. The CDR3 nucleotides are TGTGCCAGCAGCTCACAGCAGGGTGAGCAGTTCTTC. Residues: CASSSQQGEQFF.

This rearrangement joins TRBV19 to TRBJ2-2, with unresolved D. The CDR3 sequence is 15 residues long. V lost 1 base and J 1 base, leaving 7 bases between the germline ends. In germline, CDR1 is LNHDA, CDR2 SQIVND (reference sequence). The DNA of the CDR3 is TGTGCCAGTAGTATAGGTAAAGTGAACACCGGGGAGCTGTTTTTT. Translated: CASSIGKVNTGELFF.

V is TRBV5-6 and J is TRBJ2-7; weak D call: TRBD1 (6 bases). From germline, CDR1 is SGHDT and CDR2 YYEEEE. V lost 4 bases to trimming and J lost 0 bases, with 14 bases between them. The CDR3 extends over 15 amino acids. CDR3 sequence: CASSLGQMSSYEQYF. In nucleotides, the CDR3 is TGTGCCAGCAGCCTAGGACAGATGAGCTCCTACGAGCAGTACTTC.

This clone was seen only once. The chain joins TRBV19 to TRBJ1-5; 11 bases are a match to TRBD1. The V gene end was trimmed by 1 base and the J gene end by 0 bases; junction bases not matched to a gene: 5. Per the germline V gene, CDR1 is LNHDA and CDR2 is SQIVND (reference sequence). The CDR3 length is 18 residues. The CDR3 loop is CASSIGGGTGGSNQPQHF. DNA for the CDR3: TGTGCCAGTAGTATAGGAGGGGGGACAGGGGGTAGCAATCAGCCCCAGCATTTT. Full variable domain (missing parts from reference TRBV19 and TRBJ1-5): DGGITQSPKYLFRKEGQNVTLSCEQNLNHDAMYWYRQDPGQGLRLIYYSQIVNDFQKGDIAEGYSVSREKKESFPLTVTSAQKNPTAFYLCASSIGGGTGGSNQPQHFGDGTRLSIL.

This chain uses TRBV6-1 with TRBJ2-6, with D unclear. The V and J ends lost 2 bases and 3 bases respectively, with 8 bases between them. Germline-derived CDR1 and CDR2 are MNHNS and SASEGT. The length of the CDR3 is 15 residues. CDR3 loop: CASSEPPDGANVLTF. DNA of the CDR3: TGTGCCAGCAGTGAACCCCCAGATGGGGCCAACGTCCTGACTTTC.

This clone was found once. This sequence joins TRBV19 and TRBJ2-7; D is unclear. V shed 4 bases and J shed 6 bases, with 13 bases lying between them. The CDR3 runs 13 residues. Germline V CDR1 and CDR2: LNHDA, SQIVND (reference sequence). This CDR3 reads CASSTALGIEQYF. The CDR3, as DNA: TGTGCCAGTAGTACCGCTTTGGGGATCGAGCAGTACTTC.

This clone has just a few counts. The rearrangement uses TRBV18 and TRBJ2-2, with TRBD2 matching over 9 bases. With V trimmed by 5 bases and J by 3 bases, 4 bases remained unmatched. This CDR3 spans 15 amino acids. The germline V gene encodes CDR1 KGHSH and CDR2 LQKENI. In nucleotides, the CDR3 is TGTGCCAGCTCAGCTTTAGCGGGGGACACCGGGGAGCTGTTTTTT. This translates into CASSALAGDTGELFF. The full variable domain, its missing parts supplied by reference TRBV18 and TRBJ2-2, is NAGVMQNPRHLVRRRGQEARLRCSPMKGHSHVYWYRQLPEEGLKFMVYLQKENIIDESGMPKERFSAEFPKEGPSILRIQQVVRGDSAAYFCASSALAGDTGELFFGEGSRLTVL.